This TCR beta chain was observed in a study of radiotherapy plus CTLA-4 blockade in lung cancer. Findings of the study overall: Early blood T cell clone dynamics, with interferon-beta, were reported to best predict response.

Focal radiation was given together with CTLA-4 blockade (ipilimumab) to patients with chemo-refractory metastatic non-small-cell lung cancer. Germline V CDR1 and CDR2: MNHEY, SVGAGI. This CDR3 spans 15 amino acids. V gave up 1 base and J gave up 3 bases; unmatched junction bases: 2. Worth noting for this clone: No antigen is known for it.

The data were produced by immunoSEQ multiplex PCR, yet TCRdb's version contains in-frame clones alone and is incomplete. Of 12,000 to 15,000 clones in the sample, 55% to 75% were seen once. The material sequenced was peripheral blood, taken from a patient treated with radiotherapy plus ipilimumab. This sequence originates from a human donor with non-small cell lung cancer whose response to radiotherapy plus ipilimumab could not be evaluated. The chain recombines TRBV6-5 with TRBJ2-2; 7 bases match TRBD2. CDR3 coding DNA: TGTGCCAGCAGTTACTTGGCGGGGGACACCGGGGAGCTGTTTTTT. Encoded protein: CASSYLAGDTGELFF.